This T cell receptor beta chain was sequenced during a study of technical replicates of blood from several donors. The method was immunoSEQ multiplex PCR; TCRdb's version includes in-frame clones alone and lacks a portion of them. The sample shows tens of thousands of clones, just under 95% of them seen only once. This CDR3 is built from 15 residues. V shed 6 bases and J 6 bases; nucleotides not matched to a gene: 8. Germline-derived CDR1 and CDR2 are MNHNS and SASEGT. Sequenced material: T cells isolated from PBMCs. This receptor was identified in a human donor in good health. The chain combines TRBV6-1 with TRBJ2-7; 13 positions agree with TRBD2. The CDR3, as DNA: TGTGCCAGCAGGGCTGGACTAGCGGGAGCACGCGAGCAGTACTTC. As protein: CASRAGLAGAREQYF.